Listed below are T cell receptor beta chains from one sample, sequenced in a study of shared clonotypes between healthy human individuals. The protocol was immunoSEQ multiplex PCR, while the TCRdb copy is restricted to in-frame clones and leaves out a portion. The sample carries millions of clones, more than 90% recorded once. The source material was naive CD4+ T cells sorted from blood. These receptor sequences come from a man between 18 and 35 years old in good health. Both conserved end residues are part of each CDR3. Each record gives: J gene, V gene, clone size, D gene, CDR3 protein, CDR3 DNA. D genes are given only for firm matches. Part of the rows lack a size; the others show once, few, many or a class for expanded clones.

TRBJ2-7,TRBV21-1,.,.,CASSSPGARYEQYF,TGTGCCAGCAGCAGCCCAGGGGCGCGCTACGAGCAGTACTTC
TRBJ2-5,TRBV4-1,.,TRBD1,CASSLWTGGETQYF,TGCGCCAGCAGCCTCTGGACAGGGGGAGAGACCCAGTACTTC
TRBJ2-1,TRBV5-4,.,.,CASSLGPTADYNEQFF,TGTGCCAGCAGCTTGGGGCCGACGGCTGACTACAATGAGCAGTTCTTC
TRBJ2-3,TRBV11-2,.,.,CASSLGGGTRRDTQYF,TGTGCCAGCAGCTTAGGGGGCGGTACGCGCCGAGATACGCAGTATTTT
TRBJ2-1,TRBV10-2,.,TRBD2,CASSRTEIAGGPSDEQFF,TGCGCCAGCTCTCGGACAGAAATAGCGGGAGGGCCTTCTGATGAGCAGTTCTTC
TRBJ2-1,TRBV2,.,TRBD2,CASTRTSGGRWEQFF,TGTGCCAGCACAAGGACTAGCGGGGGGCGGTGGGAGCAGTTCTTC
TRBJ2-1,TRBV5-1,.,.,CASSGQDEQFF,TGCGCCAGCAGCGGGCAGGATGAGCAGTTCTTC
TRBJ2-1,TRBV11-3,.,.,CASSGPFGGEQFF,TGTGCCAGCAGCGGCCCATTTGGCGGTGAGCAGTTCTTC
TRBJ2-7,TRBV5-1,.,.,CASSLDSGTATYEQYF,TGCGCCAGCAGCTTGGACTCCGGGACCGCGACCTACGAGCAGTACTTC
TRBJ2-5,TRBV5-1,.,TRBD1,CASSSTGGSGETQYF,TGCGCCAGCAGCAGTACAGGGGGCTCGGGAGAGACCCAGTACTTC
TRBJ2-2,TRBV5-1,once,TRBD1,CASSSGQAATGELFF,TGCGCCAGCAGCTCAGGACAGGCGGCCACCGGGGAGCTGTTTTTT
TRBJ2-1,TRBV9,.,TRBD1,CASSPGTETYNEQFF,TGTGCCAGCAGCCCCGGGACAGAAACATACAATGAGCAGTTCTTC
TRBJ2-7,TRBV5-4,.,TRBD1,CASSPTGAQKYEQYF,TGTGCCAGCAGCCCAACAGGGGCGCAGAAATACGAGCAGTACTTC
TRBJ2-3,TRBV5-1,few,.,CASSSPGTDTQYF,TGCGCCAGCAGCTCCCCGGGCACAGATACGCAGTATTTT
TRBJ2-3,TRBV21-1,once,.,CASSNRTSGTNTDTQYF,TGTGCCAGCAGCAACAGGACTAGCGGGACAAACACAGATACGCAGTATTTT
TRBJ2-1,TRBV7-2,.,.,CASSLNPGGHSYNEQFF,TGTGCCAGCAGCTTAAATCCGGGGGGACACTCCTACAATGAGCAGTTCTTC
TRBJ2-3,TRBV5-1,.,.,CASSLDVMGTDTQYF,TGCGCCAGCAGCTTAGATGTGATGGGTACAGATACGCAGTATTTT
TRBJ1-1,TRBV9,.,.,CASSSPPGNTEAFF,TGTGCCAGCAGCTCCCCGCCAGGGAACACTGAAGCTTTCTTT
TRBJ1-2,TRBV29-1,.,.,CSVDKGNYGYTF,TGCAGCGTTGATAAAGGGAACTATGGCTACACCTTC
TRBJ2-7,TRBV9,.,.,CASSVGIADTYEQYF,TGTGCCAGCAGCGTAGGAATAGCCGATACCTACGAGCAGTACTTC
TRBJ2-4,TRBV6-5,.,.,CASSYGRAGDIQYF,TGTGCCAGCAGTTACGGTAGGGCTGGGGACATTCAGTACTTC
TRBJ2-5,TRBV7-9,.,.,CASRDPWRKETQYF,TGTGCCAGCCGCGACCCGTGGAGGAAGGAGACCCAGTACTTC
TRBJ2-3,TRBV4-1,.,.,CASSHRGVRTDTQYF,TGCGCCAGCAGCCATCGGGGAGTCCGCACAGATACGCAGTATTTT
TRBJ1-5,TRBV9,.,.,CASSVDPHQPQHF,TGTGCCAGCAGCGTAGACCCCCATCAGCCCCAGCATTTT
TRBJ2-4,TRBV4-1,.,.,CASSQVGVHTLAKNIQYF,TGCGCCAGCAGCCAAGTTGGAGTCCACACCCTAGCCAAAAACATTCAGTACTTC
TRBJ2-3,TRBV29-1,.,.,CSVRQADTQYF,TGCAGCGTTCGTCAGGCGGATACGCAGTATTTT
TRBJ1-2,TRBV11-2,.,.,CASSPGGGYGYTF,TGTGCCAGCAGCCCGGGAGGGGGATATGGCTACACCTTC
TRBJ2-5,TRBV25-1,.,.,CASRAGGRETQYF,TGTGCCAGCAGAGCAGGGGGGCGAGAGACCCAGTACTTC
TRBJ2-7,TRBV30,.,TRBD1,CAWSGQGAGEQYF,TGTGCCTGGAGTGGGCAGGGGGCGGGTGAGCAGTACTTC
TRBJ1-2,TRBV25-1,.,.,CASSEKRGGYGYTF,TGTGCCAGCAGTGAAAAGAGGGGAGGCTATGGCTACACCTTC
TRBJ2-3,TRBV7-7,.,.,CASSSDSTGTQYF,TGTGCTAGCAGTTCAGACTCTACTGGTACGCAGTATTTT
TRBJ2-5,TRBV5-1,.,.,CASSKLQETQYF,TGCGCCAGCAGCAAACTCCAAGAGACCCAGTACTTC
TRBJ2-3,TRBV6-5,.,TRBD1,CASSYLGQGANTQYF,TGTGCCAGCAGTTACTTGGGACAGGGGGCTAATACGCAGTATTTT
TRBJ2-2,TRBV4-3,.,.,CASSQDGGQTNTGELFF,TGCGCCAGCAGCCAAGATGGGGGGCAAACGAACACCGGGGAGCTGTTTTTT
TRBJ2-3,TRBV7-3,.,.,CASSRDNPSTDTQYF,TGTGCCAGCAGCCGGGACAATCCTAGCACAGATACGCAGTATTTT
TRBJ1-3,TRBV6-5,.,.,CASSYSTSNTIYF,TGTGCCAGCAGTTACTCGACCTCAAACACCATATATTTT
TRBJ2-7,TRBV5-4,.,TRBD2,CASGNSGRTHEQYF,TGTGCCAGCGGTAATAGCGGGAGAACCCACGAGCAGTACTTC
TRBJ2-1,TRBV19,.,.,CASSMARYEQFF,TGTGCCAGTAGTATGGCCAGATATGAGCAGTTCTTC
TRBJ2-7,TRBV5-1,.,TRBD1,CASSSTFPGQGGEQYF,TGCGCCAGCAGCTCGACTTTCCCGGGACAGGGGGGCGAGCAGTACTTC
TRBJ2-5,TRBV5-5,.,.,CASSFGRQETQYF,TGTGCCAGCAGCTTCGGCCGCCAAGAGACCCAGTACTTC
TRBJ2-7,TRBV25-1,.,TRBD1,CASNRIRDSIYEQYF,TGTGCCAGCAACAGAATAAGGGACAGTATATACGAGCAGTACTTC
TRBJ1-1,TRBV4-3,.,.,CASSQEQGLNTEAFF,TGCGCCAGCAGCCAAGAGCAGGGGTTGAACACTGAAGCTTTCTTT
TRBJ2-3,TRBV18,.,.,CASSPEYASTDTQYF,TGTGCCAGCTCACCAGAGTACGCGAGCACAGATACGCAGTATTTT
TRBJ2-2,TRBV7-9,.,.,CASSLVLATGELFF,TGTGCCAGCAGCTTAGTTCTGGCCACCGGGGAGCTGTTTTTT
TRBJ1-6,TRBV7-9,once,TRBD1,CASSSRQGANSPLHF,TGTGCCAGCAGCTCCCGCCAGGGGGCGAATTCACCCCTCCACTTT
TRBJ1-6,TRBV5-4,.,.,CASSLETKNSPLHF,TGTGCCAGCAGCTTGGAAACTAAAAATTCACCCCTCCACTTT
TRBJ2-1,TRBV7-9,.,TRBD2,CASSLALLAGYNEQFF,TGTGCCAGCAGCTTAGCGCTTCTAGCGGGGTACAATGAGCAGTTCTTC
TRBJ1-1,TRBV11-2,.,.,CASSWIRGSTEAFF,TGTGCCAGCAGCTGGATCCGGGGGTCCACTGAAGCTTTCTTT
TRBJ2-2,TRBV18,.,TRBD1,CASSPSTGVTGELFF,TGTGCCAGCTCACCATCGACAGGGGTCACCGGGGAGCTGTTTTTT
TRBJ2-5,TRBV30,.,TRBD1,CAWSAKTGGRETQYF,TGTGCCTGGAGTGCAAAGACAGGGGGTCGGGAGACCCAGTACTTC
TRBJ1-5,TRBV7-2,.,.,CASSLGGLGYSNQPQHF,TGTGCCAGCAGCTTAGGAGGGTTAGGTTATAGCAATCAGCCCCAGCATTTT
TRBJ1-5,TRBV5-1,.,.,CASSLDSQGNQPQHF,TGCGCCAGCAGCTTGGACTCCCAGGGCAATCAGCCCCAGCATTTT
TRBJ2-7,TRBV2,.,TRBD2,CASSALADPYEQYF,TGTGCCAGCAGTGCCCTAGCGGACCCCTACGAGCAGTACTTC
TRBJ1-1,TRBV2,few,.,CASTPLRDSEAFF,TGTGCCAGCACCCCCCTGAGGGACTCTGAAGCTTTCTTT
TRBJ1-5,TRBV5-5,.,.,CASSLEVNQPQHF,TGTGCCAGCAGCTTGGAGGTCAATCAGCCCCAGCATTTT
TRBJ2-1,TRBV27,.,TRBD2,CASSLSGTRAHEQFF,TGTGCCAGCAGTTTATCTGGGACTAGGGCCCATGAGCAGTTCTTC
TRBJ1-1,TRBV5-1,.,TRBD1,CASSGTGGEAFF,TGCGCCAGCAGCGGTACAGGGGGCGAAGCTTTCTTT
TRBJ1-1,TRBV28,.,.,CASSFETGEAFF,TGTGCCAGCAGTTTTGAGACGGGTGAAGCTTTCTTT
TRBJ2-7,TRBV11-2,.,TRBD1,CASSPRTGIHEQYF,TGTGCCAGCAGCCCCCGGACAGGGATCCACGAGCAGTACTTC
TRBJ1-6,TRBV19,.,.,CASSIVPGDSPLHF,TGTGCCAGTAGTATCGTACCAGGGGATTCACCCCTCCACTTT